This T cell receptor beta chain was sequenced for a study of radiation and T cells in renal cell carcinoma. Sequenced by immunoSEQ multiplex PCR; TCRdb stores in-frame clones only, minus some. The repertoire includes some 150,000 clones, 86% of them detected once, and under 20% sits in the top ten. Time point of the sample: blood 4 weeks post-SBRT, at nephrectomy. The sample's treatment: 15 Gy SBRT to primary tumor, nephrectomy 4 weeks later. The tumor was a clear cell renal cell carcinoma. For this clone: Its antigen is not known.

General study points: In blood, top tumor clones expanded by 2 weeks, shrinking by 4.

Germline V gives CDR1 SGHDT, CDR2 YYEEEE. The CDR3 runs 15 residues. Trimming at V came to 4 bases and at J to 1 base, leaving 3 bases not matched to a gene. The chain uses TRBV5-6 and TRBJ2-3, with TRBD2 matching 10 bases. The source was blood, collected from a patient whose treatment included radiotherapy and nephrectomy. The TCR originated in a woman in her 50s with renal cell carcinoma. CDR3 residues: CASSRTSGGTDTQYF. The CDR3 nucleotides are TGTGCCAGCAGCCGGACTAGCGGAGGCACAGATACGCAGTATTTT.